A selection of T cell receptor beta chains follows, all from one sample in a study of OX40 agonist ivuxolimab in advanced cancers. TCRdb's copy holds only in-frame clones and misses some; the assay was immunoSEQ multiplex PCR. The sample holds some 150,000 clones, about 92% seen once. Sample: CD4+ or CD8+ T cells sorted from blood, taken in a trial of the OX40 agonist ivuxolimab. The source is an adult with an advanced solid tumor such as melanoma, head and neck, liver or kidney cancer. Each CDR3 is given with its conserved first and last residue. D genes are given only for firm matches. Expanded clones are given a class, and other clones once, few, many or no size at all.

v_gene	j_gene	d_gene	abundance	CDR3aa	CDR3nt
TRBV5-6	TRBJ2-7	NA	NA	CASSLSTYEQYF	TGTGCCAGCAGCTTATCCACCTACGAGCAGTACTTC
TRBV19	TRBJ1-4	NA	NA	CASNVWGNEKLFF	TGTGCCAGTAACGTCTGGGGGAATGAAAAACTGTTTTTT
TRBV4-3	TRBJ2-2	TRBD1	once	CASSHDRGPRELFF	TGCGCCAGCAGCCATGACAGGGGCCCCCGGGAGCTGTTTTTT
TRBV4-1	TRBJ1-5	NA	NA	CASSQGLRGAVNQPQHF	TGCGCCAGCAGCCAAGGACTGCGGGGGGCGGTCAATCAGCCCCAGCATTTT
TRBV9	TRBJ2-7	TRBD1	NA	CASSVDSRGWYEQYF	TGTGCCAGCAGCGTAGACAGCAGGGGGTGGTACGAGCAGTACTTC
TRBV28	TRBJ1-3	NA	once	CASSLGAQGRNTIYF	TGTGCCAGCAGTTTAGGGGCGCAGGGAAGAAACACCATATATTTT
TRBV6-1	TRBJ1-2	NA	NA	CASLAGNYGYTF	TGTGCCAGCCTCGCCGGGAACTATGGCTACACCTTC
TRBV29-1	TRBJ2-5	NA	NA	CSVDVAGGGETQYF	TGCAGCGTTGACGTGGCAGGGGGAGGGGAGACCCAGTACTTC
TRBV7-9	TRBJ2-5	TRBD2	NA	CASDAGGQETQYF	TGTGCCAGCGACGCGGGGGGGCAAGAGACCCAGTACTTC
TRBV28	TRBJ2-7	NA	NA	CASSAEPGRPYEQYF	TGTGCCAGCAGTGCCGAACCAGGGCGCCCCTACGAGCAGTACTTC
TRBV5-1	TRBJ2-5	NA	NA	CASSSGTQETQYF	TGCGCCAGCAGTTCCGGGACCCAAGAGACCCAGTACTTC
TRBV7-2	TRBJ2-1	NA	NA	CASSSEGFSYNEQFF	TGTGCCAGCAGCTCCGAGGGGTTTTCCTACAATGAGCAGTTCTTC
TRBV5-1	TRBJ2-7	TRBD1	NA	CASSLRFRTGGSYHQEQYF	TGCGCCAGCAGCTTGAGGTTTCGGACAGGGGGGTCCTACCATCAGGAGCAGTACTTC
TRBV19	TRBJ1-1	TRBD1	NA	CASSTRQGVEAFF	TGTGCCAGTAGTACCCGACAGGGAGTAGAAGCTTTCTTT
TRBV5-4	TRBJ1-2	NA	NA	CASEATRHLYGYTF	TGTGCCAGCGAGGCAACCCGACACCTCTATGGCTACACCTTC
TRBV28	TRBJ2-2	NA	NA	CASSLGGNTGELFF	TGTGCCAGCAGTTTGGGAGGGAACACCGGGGAGCTGTTTTTT
TRBV28	TRBJ1-3	NA	NA	CASITRGNTIYF	TGTGCCAGCATTACCCGGGGAAACACCATATATTTT
TRBV30	TRBJ1-5	NA	NA	CAWSVLGGNQPQHF	TGTGCCTGGAGTGTACTGGGAGGTAATCAGCCCCAGCATTTT
TRBV30	TRBJ2-1	NA	NA	CAWSSRVNEQFF	TGTGCCTGGAGTTCCAGGGTAAATGAGCAGTTCTTC
TRBV6-5	TRBJ1-2	NA	NA	CASSYPTSPGYTF	TGTGCCAGCAGTTACCCGACTTCGCCCGGCTACACCTTC
TRBV10-3	TRBJ2-7	TRBD1	NA	CAISEWGQGYEQYF	TGTGCCATCAGTGAGTGGGGACAGGGCTACGAGCAGTACTTC
TRBV6-5	TRBJ2-1	NA	NA	CASSYREVRNNEQFF	TGTGCCAGCAGTTACAGGGAGGTGAGGAACAATGAGCAGTTCTTC
TRBV6-5	TRBJ1-2	NA	NA	CASGWGAQDYGYTF	TGTGCCAGCGGGTGGGGCGCACAAGACTATGGCTACACCTTC
TRBV18	TRBJ2-5	NA	NA	CASSPQPGRETQYF	TGTGCCAGCTCACCACAACCGGGCCGAGAGACCCAGTACTTC
TRBV7-9	TRBJ2-7	NA	NA	CASSSPTLWTGRDVGQYF	TGTGCCAGCAGCTCACCCACTCTGTGGACAGGGAGGGATGTGGGGCAGTACTTC
TRBV19	TRBJ1-4	NA	once	CASRPSAAGANEKLFF	TGTGCCAGTAGGCCCTCCGCAGCAGGGGCTAATGAAAAACTGTTTTTT
TRBV27	TRBJ1-2	NA	NA	CASSLGEGGIYGYTF	TGTGCCAGCAGTTTGGGGGAGGGGGGAATATATGGCTACACCTTC
TRBV19	TRBJ2-7	NA	NA	CASSSRTAGAYEQYF	TGTGCCAGTAGTAGTCGGACGGCTGGAGCCTACGAGCAGTACTTC
TRBV5-6	TRBJ1-2	NA	NA	CASSLIRENGYTF	TGTGCCAGCAGCTTGATTCGGGAGAATGGCTACACCTTC
TRBV4-2	TRBJ1-3	NA	NA	CASSQASISSGNTIYF	TGTGCCAGCAGCCAAGCCTCCATAAGCTCTGGAAACACCATATATTTT
TRBV5-6	TRBJ1-6	NA	NA	CASSSGGEYSPLHF	TGTGCCAGCAGCTCGGGGGGGGAGTATTCACCCCTCCACTTT
TRBV4-2	TRBJ2-5	NA	once	CASSQGGALGETQYF	TGTGCCAGCAGCCAAGGCGGGGCCCTCGGCGAGACCCAGTACTTC
TRBV7-3	TRBJ2-1	TRBD1	NA	CASKTGAVGDEQFF	TGTGCCAGCAAGACAGGGGCCGTCGGCGATGAGCAGTTCTTC
TRBV5-1	TRBJ2-1	NA	NA	CASSLVAGSYNEQFF	TGCGCCAGCAGCTTGGTTGCGGGGAGCTACAATGAGCAGTTCTTC
TRBV9	TRBJ2-1	NA	NA	CASSVGVYNEQFF	TGTGCCAGCAGCGTAGGTGTCTACAATGAGCAGTTCTTC
TRBV18	TRBJ2-3	TRBD2	NA	CASSPLRASGSTDTQYF	TGTGCCAGCTCACCACTCAGGGCTAGCGGTAGCACAGATACGCAGTATTTT
TRBV7-7	TRBJ1-5	TRBD1	NA	CASSLAGQKPQHF	TGTGCCAGCAGCTTAGCGGGACAGAAGCCCCAGCATTTT
TRBV19	TRBJ2-3	TRBD2	NA	CASSIMGGGGPDTQYF	TGTGCCAGTAGTATAATGGGCGGCGGGGGGCCAGATACGCAGTATTTT
TRBV7-6	TRBJ1-5	NA	NA	CASSLEGGSNQPQHF	TGTGCCAGCAGCTTAGAAGGCGGGAGTAATCAGCCCCAGCATTTT
TRBV19	TRBJ1-1	NA	NA	CATMGRVNTEAFF	TGTGCCACCATGGGTCGGGTAAACACTGAAGCTTTCTTT
TRBV9	TRBJ2-5	TRBD1	NA	CASSVGGGLMGETQYF	TGTGCCAGCAGCGTAGGAGGGGGCCTAATGGGCGAGACCCAGTACTTC
TRBV5-1	TRBJ1-3	NA	NA	CASSDPGGNTIYF	TGCGCCAGCAGCGACCCGGGAGGAAACACCATATATTTT
TRBV5-1	TRBJ1-1	NA	NA	CASSPLGNTEAFF	TGCGCCAGCAGCCCTTTGGGGAACACTGAAGCTTTCTTT
TRBV9	TRBJ1-2	NA	few	CASSARDGYTF	TGTGCCAGCAGCGCCAGAGATGGCTACACCTTC
TRBV19	TRBJ1-2	NA	NA	CASSQGTYGYTF	TGTGCCAGTAGTCAAGGAACCTATGGCTACACCTTC
TRBV18	TRBJ2-7	NA	NA	CASSRDTYEQYF	TGTGCCAGCTCACGGGACACCTACGAGCAGTACTTC
TRBV6-5	TRBJ1-2	TRBD1	NA	CASSSGQGHGYTF	TGTGCCAGCAGTTCGGGACAGGGCCATGGCTACACCTTC
TRBV5-4	TRBJ1-4	TRBD1	NA	CASSSNRGLNEKLFF	TGTGCCAGCAGCTCGAACAGGGGATTAAATGAAAAACTGTTTTTT
TRBV19	TRBJ2-5	NA	NA	CASSIRETQYF	TGTGCCAGTAGTATCCGGGAGACCCAGTACTTC
TRBV10-3	TRBJ1-3	TRBD1	once	CAIQAGTGARNTIYF	TGTGCCATCCAGGCCGGGACAGGGGCCCGAAACACCATATATTTT
TRBV28	TRBJ1-2	NA	NA	CASSSASLGGGYTF	TGTGCCAGCAGCTCGGCTAGTCTTGGGGGTGGCTACACCTTC
TRBV5-6	TRBJ1-1	NA	NA	CASSRDGGMNTEAFF	TGTGCCAGCAGCCGGGACGGGGGGATGAACACTGAAGCTTTCTTT
TRBV9	TRBJ2-1	NA	NA	CASSSRLGRDNEQFF	TGTGCCAGCAGCAGCCGACTAGGAAGGGACAATGAGCAGTTCTTC
TRBV4-1	TRBJ1-6	NA	NA	CASSQEMAGTYSPLHF	TGCGCCAGCAGCCAAGAGATGGCAGGGACTTATTCACCCCTCCACTTT